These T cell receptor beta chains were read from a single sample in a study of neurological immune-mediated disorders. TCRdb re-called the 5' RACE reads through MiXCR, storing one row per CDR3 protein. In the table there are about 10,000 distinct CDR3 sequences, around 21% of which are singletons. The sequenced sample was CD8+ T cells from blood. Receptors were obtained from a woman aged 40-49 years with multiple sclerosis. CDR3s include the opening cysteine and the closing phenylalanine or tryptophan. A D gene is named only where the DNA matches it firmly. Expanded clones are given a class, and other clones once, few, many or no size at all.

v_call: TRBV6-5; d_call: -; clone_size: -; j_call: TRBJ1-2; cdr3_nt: TGTGCCAGCAGTTACTCGTACGTCTCCAACTATGGCTACACCTTC; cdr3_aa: CASSYSYVSNYGYTF
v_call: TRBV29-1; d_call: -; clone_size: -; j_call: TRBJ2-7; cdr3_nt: TGCAGCGTTCTACAGGGACCCTACGAGCAGTACTTC; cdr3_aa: CSVLQGPYEQYF
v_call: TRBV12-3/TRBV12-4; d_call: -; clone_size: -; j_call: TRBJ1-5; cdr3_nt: TGTGCCAGCAGTTTTTGGAATCAGCCCCAGCATTTT; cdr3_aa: CASSFWNQPQHF
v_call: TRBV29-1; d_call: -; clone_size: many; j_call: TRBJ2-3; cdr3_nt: TGCAGCGCCTTTGGGGCGGGGGCGACTCGGGATACGCAGTATTTT; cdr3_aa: CSAFGAGATRDTQYF
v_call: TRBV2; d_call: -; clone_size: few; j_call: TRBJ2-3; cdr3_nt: TGTGCCAGCAGCAACGCAGATACGCAGTATTTT; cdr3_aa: CASSNADTQYF
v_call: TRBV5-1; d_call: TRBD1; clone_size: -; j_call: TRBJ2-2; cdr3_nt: TGCGCCAGCAGCTTGGGACAGGGGGCGCACACCGGGGAGCTGTTTTTT; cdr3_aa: CASSLGQGAHTGELFF
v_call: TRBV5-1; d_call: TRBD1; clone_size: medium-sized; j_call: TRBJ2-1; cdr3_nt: TGCGCCAGCAGCTCCCGCCGGGACAGGGGCGTCAATGAGCAGTTCTTC; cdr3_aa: CASSSRRDRGVNEQFF
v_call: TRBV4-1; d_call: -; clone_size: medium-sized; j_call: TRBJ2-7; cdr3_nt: TGCGCCAGCAGCCAAGATGGGGCGCGCGAGCAGTACTTC; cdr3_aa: CASSQDGAREQYF
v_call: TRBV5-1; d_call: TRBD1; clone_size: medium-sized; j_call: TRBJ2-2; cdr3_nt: TGCGCCAGCAGCTCCCGGGACAGTCATTCTCTCGGGGAGCTGTTTTTT; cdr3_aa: CASSSRDSHSLGELFF
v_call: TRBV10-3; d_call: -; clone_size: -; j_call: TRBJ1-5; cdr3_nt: TGTGCCATCAGTGATAGCAATCAGCCCCAGCATTTT; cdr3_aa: CAISDSNQPQHF
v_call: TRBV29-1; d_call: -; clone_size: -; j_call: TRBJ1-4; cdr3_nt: TGCAGCGTTGATCCGGGGAAAGGGGAAAAACTGTTTTTT; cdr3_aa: CSVDPGKGEKLFF
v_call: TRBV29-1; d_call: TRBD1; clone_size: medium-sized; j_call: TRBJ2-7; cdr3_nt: TGCAGCGTTGGAGGGACCGGGACAGGGGAATCTCTCGAGCAGTACTTC; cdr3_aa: CSVGGTGTGESLEQYF
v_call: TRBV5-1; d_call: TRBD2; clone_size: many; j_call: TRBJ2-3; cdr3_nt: TGCGCCAGCAGCTTGAAAGAACCGAGCGGGGGGGCGGCAGATACGCAGTATTTT; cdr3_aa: CASSLKEPSGGAADTQYF
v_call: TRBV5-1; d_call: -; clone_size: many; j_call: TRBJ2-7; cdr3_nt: TGCGCCAGCAGCCTAGCAGGGAACGAGCAGTACTTC; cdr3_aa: CASSLAGNEQYF
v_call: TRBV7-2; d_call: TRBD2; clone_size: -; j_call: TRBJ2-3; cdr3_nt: TGTGCCAGCAGCTCGATAGCGGGAGCTCCAGATACGCAGTATTTT; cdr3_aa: CASSSIAGAPDTQYF
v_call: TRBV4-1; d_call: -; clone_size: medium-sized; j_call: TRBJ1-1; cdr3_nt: TGCGCCAGCAGCCAAGAACCCACTTGGGTCACTGAAGCTTTCTTT; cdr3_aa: CASSQEPTWVTEAFF
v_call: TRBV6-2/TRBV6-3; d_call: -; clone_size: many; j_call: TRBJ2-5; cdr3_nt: TGTGCCAGCCGGGGGGTGACAGGTACAAATCTGGAGACCCAGTACTTC; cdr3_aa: CASRGVTGTNLETQYF
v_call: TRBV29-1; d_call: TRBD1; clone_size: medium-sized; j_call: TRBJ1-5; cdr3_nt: TGCAGCGCTAGGACAGGGGGAGGCAATCAGCCCCAGCATTTT; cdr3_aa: CSARTGGGNQPQHF
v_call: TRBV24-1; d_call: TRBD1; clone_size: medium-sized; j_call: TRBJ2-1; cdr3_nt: TGTGCCACCAGTGATTGGGACAGCCCCAATGAGCAGTTCTTC; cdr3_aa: CATSDWDSPNEQFF
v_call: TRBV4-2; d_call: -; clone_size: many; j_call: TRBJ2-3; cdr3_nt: TGTGCCAGCAGCCAAGGTTATAGCACAGATACGCAGTATTTT; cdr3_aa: CASSQGYSTDTQYF
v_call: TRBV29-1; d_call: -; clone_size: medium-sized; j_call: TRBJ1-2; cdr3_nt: TGCAGCGTTTCCTGGGCTTACGGCTACACCTTC; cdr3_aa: CSVSWAYGYTF
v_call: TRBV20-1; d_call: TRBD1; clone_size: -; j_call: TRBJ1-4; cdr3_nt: TGCAGTGCTAGAGATGGAGGGGGCAACGAAAAACTGTTTTTT; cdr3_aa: CSARDGGGNEKLFF
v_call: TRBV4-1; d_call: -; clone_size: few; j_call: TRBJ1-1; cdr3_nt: TGCGCCAGCAGCCAAGGGGGGGAAGCTTTCTTT; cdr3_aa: CASSQGGEAFF
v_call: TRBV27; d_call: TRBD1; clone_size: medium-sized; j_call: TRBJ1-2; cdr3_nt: TGTGCCAGCAGTTTGGGCGACAGGGGCATCTCTGGCTACACCTTC; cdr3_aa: CASSLGDRGISGYTF
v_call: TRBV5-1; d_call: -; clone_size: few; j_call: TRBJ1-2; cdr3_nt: TGCGCCAGCAGCCGTTCTACAGGGTTCTATGGCTACACCTTC; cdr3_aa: CASSRSTGFYGYTF
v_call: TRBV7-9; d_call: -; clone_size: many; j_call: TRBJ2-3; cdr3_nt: TGTGCCAGCAGGGCAGGTACCACAGATACGCAGTATTTT; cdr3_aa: CASRAGTTDTQYF
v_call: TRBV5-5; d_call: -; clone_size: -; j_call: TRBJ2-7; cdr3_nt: TGTGCCAGCAGCCCTCGAGTCGGTTCAGGGTCCGAGCAGTACTTC; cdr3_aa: CASSPRVGSGSEQYF